These T cell receptor beta chains were read from a single sample in a study of blood T cell repertoires in COVID-19. Profiled with immunoSEQ multiplex PCR; TCRdb holds only in-frame clones, not every one. The table records approximately 170,000 clones, around nine tenths of them present only once. Sequenced input: peripheral blood. All receptors come from a man between 18 and 29 years old with active or convalescent COVID-19. Both conserved end residues are part of each CDR3. A D gene is named only where the DNA matches it firmly. Not all rows give a size; the values are once, few, many and, for expanded clones, a class.

V gene,J gene,D gene,clone size,CDR3 protein,CDR3 DNA
TRBV6-5,TRBJ1-5,TRBD1,few,CASSPQGRGNQPQHF,TGTGCCAGCAGCCCACAGGGGCGAGGCAATCAGCCCCAGCATTTT
TRBV5-1,TRBJ1-3,.,.,CASSPSGAGAGNTIYF,TGCGCCAGCAGCCCGAGCGGGGCCGGGGCTGGAAACACCATATATTTT
TRBV9,TRBJ1-6,.,few,CASSVYQGNSPLHF,TGTGCCAGCAGCGTTTATCAGGGTAATTCACCCCTCCACTTT
TRBV5-4,TRBJ1-2,TRBD1,.,CASTHTGGGDGYTF,TGTGCCAGCACACACACAGGGGGCGGAGATGGCTACACCTTC
TRBV7-9,TRBJ2-3,TRBD2,.,CASSLGTSGYFSTDTQYF,TGTGCCAGCAGCCTTGGGACTAGCGGGTATTTTAGCACAGATACGCAGTATTTT
TRBV6-5,TRBJ1-2,TRBD1,.,CASSSGTANGYTF,TGTGCCAGCAGCTCCGGGACAGCGAACGGCTACACCTTC
TRBV4-1,TRBJ2-5,TRBD2,.,CASSPEGVSGNQETQYF,TGCGCCAGCAGCCCGGAAGGGGTTAGCGGGAACCAAGAGACCCAGTACTTC
TRBV2,TRBJ2-7,.,.,CASSIISGLSYF,TGTGCCAGCAGTATTATTAGCGGACTTTCGTACTTC
TRBV7-2,TRBJ1-6,.,.,CASSLAAPEPYNSPLHF,TGTGCCAGCAGCTTAGCGGCCCCCGAACCTTATAATTCACCCCTCCACTTT
TRBV2,TRBJ2-2,TRBD1,.,CASSPRQGAVSGELFF,TGTGCCAGCAGTCCTAGACAGGGGGCGGTTTCCGGGGAGCTGTTTTTT
TRBV18,TRBJ2-5,.,.,CASSPLIDGIGSTQYF,TGTGCCAGCTCACCATTGATTGATGGTATCGGTTCGACCCAGTACTTC
TRBV5-1,TRBJ1-1,.,.,CASSLAGGPNTEAFF,TGCGCCAGCAGCTTGGCCGGGGGACCGAACACTGAAGCTTTCTTT
TRBV11-3,TRBJ2-7,.,.,CASSSRAGSIYEQYF,TGTGCCAGCAGCTCCAGGGCGGGAAGTATCTACGAGCAGTACTTC
TRBV7-8,TRBJ1-5,TRBD1,.,CASSRDRGQPQHF,TGTGCCAGCAGCCGGGACAGGGGTCAGCCCCAGCATTTT
TRBV5-1,TRBJ2-5,.,.,CATKQTPTFQETQYF,TGCGCCACCAAACAGACCCCAACCTTCCAAGAGACCCAGTACTTC
TRBV7-2,TRBJ2-1,.,.,CASSPGTRSYNEQFF,TGTGCCAGCAGCCCGGGGACTCGCTCCTACAATGAGCAGTTCTTC
TRBV20-1,TRBJ2-2,.,.,CSARGVGELFF,TGCAGTGCTAGAGGCGTCGGGGAGCTGTTTTTT
TRBV19,TRBJ2-2,TRBD2,.,CASSLQGLAPTGELFF,TGTGCCAGTAGTCTTCAAGGACTAGCGCCTACCGGGGAGCTGTTTTTT
TRBV5-1,TRBJ2-2,.,.,CASTLILTGELFF,TGCGCCAGCACCCTTATCCTCACCGGGGAGCTGTTTTTT
TRBV12-3/TRBV12-4,TRBJ1-4,.,.,CASSTGNEKLFF,TGTGCCAGCAGCACGGGAAATGAAAAACTGTTTTTT
TRBV3-1/TRBV3-2,TRBJ2-1,.,once,CASSPIPEGYNEQFF,TGTGCCAGCAGCCCCATTCCAGAGGGTTACAATGAGCAGTTCTTC
TRBV27,TRBJ1-2,TRBD1,few,CASSLSQGDYGYTF,TGTGCCAGCAGTTTAAGTCAGGGGGATTATGGCTACACCTTC
TRBV27,TRBJ1-1,.,.,CASSSSVRGETEAFF,.
TRBV11-2,TRBJ1-3,TRBD1,.,CASRLTGAGNTIYF,TGTGCCAGCAGACTAACAGGGGCTGGAAACACCATATATTTT
TRBV5-1,TRBJ1-1,TRBD1,.,CASMTGFSMNTEAFF,TGCGCCAGCATGACAGGGTTCTCCATGAACACTGAAGCTTTCTTT
TRBV7-3,TRBJ2-2,TRBD2,.,CASSLRGAPGLDISTGELFF,TGTGCCAGCAGCTTACGAGGGGCCCCGGGACTAGACATTTCAACCGGGGAGCTGTTTTTT
TRBV4-2,TRBJ2-2,.,.,CASSPTDTGELFF,TGTGCCAGCAGCCCGACAGACACCGGGGAGCTGTTTTTT
TRBV6-5,TRBJ1-3,TRBD1,.,CASSYWGDRDGDTIYF,TGTGCCAGCAGTTACTGGGGGGACAGGGATGGGGACACCATATATTTT
TRBV5-8,TRBJ2-5,TRBD2,.,CASSRLPGLAGRETQYF,TGTGCCAGCAGTCGTTTACCGGGACTAGCGGGAAGGGAGACCCAGTACTTC
TRBV19,TRBJ2-7,TRBD1,.,CASSKDRGYRQYF,TGTGCCAGTAGTAAGGACAGGGGGTATAGGCAGTACTTC
TRBV7-2,TRBJ2-2,.,.,CASSPYTGELFF,TGTGCCAGCAGCCCCTACACCGGGGAGCTGTTTTTT